Each of the 21 T cell receptor beta chains below was sequenced from the same sample in a study of cytomegalovirus exposure and HLA in healthy donors. Vbeta (60) and Jbeta (13) primers were used in the PCR. Sequenced by immunoSEQ multiplex PCR; TCRdb stores in-frame clones only, minus some. Recorded here are about 130,000 clones; the top ten clones represent 1%. Sequenced sample: PBMCs. These receptors were taken from a man between 18 and 29 years old in good health and CMV-seronegative.

V is TRBV19 and J is TRBJ2-7; TRBD2 matches 10 bases. Germline loops: CDR1 LNHDA, CDR2 SQIVND (reference sequence). The CDR3 length is 15 residues. Unmatched junction bases numbered 7, after V lost 6 bases and J lost 2 bases. The CDR3: CASRKRTSGTYEQYF. CDR3 coding DNA: TGTGCCAGTAGGAAGAGGACTAGCGGAACCTACGAGCAGTACTTC.

The chain joins TRBV18 to TRBJ2-7; D unclear. V lost 3 bases and J lost 3, with 12 bases in between. This CDR3 has 14 residues. Germline V gene data show CDR1 as KGHSH and CDR2 as LQKENI. The CDR3 is CASSPSSQNYEQYF. The CDR3 DNA reads TGTGCCAGCTCACCTTCCAGTCAGAACTACGAGCAGTACTTC.

The CDR3 coding sequence is TGTGCCAGCAGGAGGTGGCCCTACGAGCAGTACTTC. As protein: CASRRWPYEQYF. The V gene is TRBV7-9, the J gene TRBJ2-7, with D uncertain. The germline CDR1 and CDR2 sequences are SEHNR and FQNEAQ (reference sequence). Trimming took 6 bases from V and 2 from J, leaving 8 bases between them. This CDR3 has 12 residues.

The V gene is TRBV5-4, the J gene TRBJ2-1; a possible D gene is TRBD2 (6 bases). The CDR3 is made up of 15 amino acids. Per the germline V gene, CDR1 is SGHNT and CDR2 is YYREEE (reference sequence). With 1 base removed from V and 6 bases from J, the gap between germline ends came to 14 bases. Here the CDR3 reads CASSLKREQPNEQFF. The CDR3 DNA is TGTGCCAGCAGCTTGAAACGGGAGCAGCCCAATGAGCAGTTCTTC.

The V and J genes are TRBV9 and TRBJ2-1; TRBD1 matches 9 bases. V was clipped by 3 bases and J by 7 bases; unmatched bases: 11. The CDR3 covers 16 residues. Per the germline V gene, CDR1 is SGDLS and CDR2 is YYNGEE. CDR3 region: CASSGRSGTGFNEQFF. The DNA for the CDR3 is TGTGCCAGCAGCGGACGATCCGGGACAGGGTTTAATGAGCAGTTCTTC. The full variable domain, rest sourced from reference TRBV9 and TRBJ2-1, is DSGVTQTPKHLITATGQRVTLRCSPRSGDLSVYWYQQSLDQGLQFLIQYYNGEERAKGNILERFSAQQFPDLHSELNLSSLELGDSALYFCASSGRSGTGFNEQFFGPGTRLTVL.

The V gene is TRBV18, the J gene TRBJ2-7; 8 nucleotides align to TRBD2. J lost 1 base, V lost 4 bases, and 6 bases had no gene match. From germline, CDR1 is KGHSH and CDR2 LQKENI. There are 15 residues in the CDR3. CDR3 DNA sequence: TGTGCCAGCTCACTGGGAGCGGGGGATTCCTACGAGCAGTACTTC. This sequence encodes CASSLGAGDSYEQYF.

The chain combines TRBV4-1 with TRBJ2-1, with D possibly matching TRBD1 (6 bases). The ends were cut back, 3 bases at V and 5 bases at J, with 11 bases in the middle. The germline V gene has CDR1 MGHRA and CDR2 YSYEKL. The CDR3 consists of 14 residues. The CDR3 DNA reads as TGCGCCAGCAGCCACGTAAACAGGGACAATGAGCAGTTCTTC. Residues: CASSHVNRDNEQFF.

The chain is built from TRBV5-1 and TRBJ1-5; TRBD1 might be the D (6 bases). This CDR3 is built from 14 residues. V was trimmed by 3 bases and J by 5 bases, leaving 12 bases between them. Germline V gives CDR1 SGHRS, CDR2 YFSETQ. CDR3 nucleotides: TGCGCCAGCAGCTCCCAGGGGAACGATCAGCCCCAGCATTTT. This encodes CASSSQGNDQPQHF.

The chain has TRBV18 and TRBJ1-2; TRBD1 agrees at 7 bases. CDR1 KGHSH and CDR2 LQKENI come from the germline V gene. The CDR3 runs to 14 residues. J gave up 2 bases and V 3 bases, and 3 bases lay outside the gene matches. The CDR3 DNA is TGTGCCAGCTCACCGGGGACAGACAACTATGGCTACACCTTC. It translates to CASSPGTDNYGYTF.

CDR3 coding DNA: TGCGCCACCCAGCGGGAGGCCCGGGCCAACGTCCTGACTTTC. Protein sequence: CATQREARANVLTF. The rearrangement links TRBV4-1 to TRBJ2-6; the match to TRBD2 covers 9 bases. Germline lookup yields CDR1 MGHRA and CDR2 YSYEKL. V was pared by 10 bases and J by 5 bases, with 6 bases of the junction left unmatched. The CDR3 sequence is 14 residues long.

The chain uses TRBV7-9 and TRBJ1-4, with a possible D match to TRBD1 (5 bases). The CDR3 consists of 14 residues. The V end lost 6 bases, the J end lost 2 bases, and 10 bases lay between the germline ends. Germline values: CDR1 SEHNR, CDR2 FQNEAQ (reference sequence). For the CDR3, the DNA is TGTGCCAGCAGGGTTGGGGCGACTAATGAAAAACTGTTTTTT. The encoded protein is CASRVGATNEKLFF.

This sequence joins TRBV5-1 and TRBJ2-7; D is unresolved. V lost 4 bases and J lost 3, with 11 bases in between. This CDR3 has 13 amino acids. The germline CDR1 and CDR2 sequences are SGHRS and YFSETQ. This CDR3 reads CASSLSVFYEQYF. The CDR3 DNA sequence: TGCGCCAGCAGCCTTTCAGTGTTCTACGAGCAGTACTTC.

For this clone: This specimen includes other DNA sequences encoding the same CDR3. The J gene is TRBJ2-1, the V gene TRBV19; D may be TRBD1 (5 bases). The germline V gene encodes CDR1 LNHDA and CDR2 SQIVND (reference sequence). Trimming left V 5 bases short and J 5 bases short, with 7 bases between. The CDR3 runs 12 residues. The CDR3 loop is CASSVDNNEQFF. DNA for the CDR3: TGTGCCAGTAGTGTGGACAACAATGAGCAGTTCTTC.

The chain carries TRBV7-8 and TRBJ1-4; D gene unclear. This CDR3 is built from 14 residues. Germline V gives CDR1 SGHVS, CDR2 FQNEAQ. V was trimmed by 3 bases and J by 5 bases, leaving 10 bases between them. The CDR3 sequence is CASSLAFVNEKLFF. The CDR3 DNA follows: TGTGCCAGCAGCTTGGCATTCGTAAATGAAAAACTGTTTTTT.

The chain links TRBV25-1 to TRBJ2-1; 11 bases are a match to TRBD1. The CDR3 consists of 16 residues. The V gene end was trimmed by 4 bases and the J gene end by 6 bases; junction bases not matched to a gene: 8. The germline CDR1 and CDR2 sequences are MGHDK and SYGVNS. CDR3 coding DNA: TGTGCCAGCAGTGGGGCAGGACAGGGGGCGATCAATGAGCAGTTCTTC. It codes for CASSGAGQGAINEQFF.

The rearrangement links TRBV2 to TRBJ1-5; a weak D match, TRBD1 (5 bases). Per the germline V gene, CDR1 is SNHLY and CDR2 is FYNNEI. This CDR3 contains 15 residues. V was cut by 7 bases and J by 1 base, with 14 bases left in between. The chain's CDR3 is CASTSRVGSNQPQHF. The CDR3 DNA follows: TGTGCCAGCACCTCCAGGGTCGGGAGCAATCAGCCCCAGCATTTT.

The V and J genes are TRBV11-2 and TRBJ2-3; 8 nucleotides line up with TRBD1. Germline trimming cut 4 bases from V and 1 base from J; bases unmatched to any gene: 7. Germline assignment: CDR1 SGHAT and CDR2 FQNNGV. This CDR3 comprises 16 residues. CDR3 sequence: CASSSAPGQGTDTQYF. CDR3 DNA sequence: TGTGCCAGCAGCTCCGCACCGGGACAGGGCACAGATACGCAGTATTTT.

The chain recombines TRBV2 with TRBJ2-1; D unclear. Deletions cut 6 bases from V and 8 bases from J, with 5 bases between. Germline CDR1 and CDR2: SNHLY and FYNNEI. The CDR3 is 10 amino acids. The CDR3, as DNA: TGTGCCAGCAGCTTAGATGAGCAGTTCTTC. Translating it yields CASSLDEQFF.

This chain uses TRBV6-5 with TRBJ1-5; the D gene is possibly TRBD1 (6 bases). V was pared by 4 bases and J by 5 bases, with 12 bases between. The CDR3 loop spans 14 amino acids. CDR1 is MNHEY and CDR2 is SVGAGI in the germline V gene. CDR3: CASSSGGGHQPQHF. The CDR3 DNA is TGTGCCAGCAGTTCGGGGGGCGGACATCAGCCCCAGCATTTT.

The gene calls are TRBV28 and TRBJ2-6, with 7 bases fitting TRBD1. The CDR3 spans 17 residues. The ends lost 6 bases at V and 4 bases at J; junction bases unmatched: 12. Germline CDR1 is MDHEN and CDR2 is SYDVKM. CDR3 sequence (DNA): TGTGCCAGCAGAACCCCGTTGACAGGGCAGGGGGCCAACGTCCTGACTTTC. Protein: CASRTPLTGQGANVLTF.

The chain employs TRBV7-9 and TRBJ2-1; the match to TRBD2 covers 14 bases. V was pared by 5 bases and J by 7 bases, with 4 bases of the junction left unmatched. The CDR3 is made up of 15 amino acids. The germline CDR1 and CDR2 sequences are SEHNR and FQNEAQ (reference sequence). CDR3 DNA sequence: TGTGCCAGCAGCCTGGGACTAGCGGGAGAAAATGAGCAGTTCTTC. It yields the protein CASSLGLAGENEQFF. Looking up the rest from reference TRBV7-9 and TRBJ2-1 gives the full variable domain: DTGVSQNPRHKITKRGQNVTFRCDPISEHNRLYWYRQTLGQGPEFLTYFQNEAQLEKSRLLSDRFSAERPKGSFSTLEIQRTEQGDSAMYLCASSLGLAGENEQFFGPGTRLTVL.